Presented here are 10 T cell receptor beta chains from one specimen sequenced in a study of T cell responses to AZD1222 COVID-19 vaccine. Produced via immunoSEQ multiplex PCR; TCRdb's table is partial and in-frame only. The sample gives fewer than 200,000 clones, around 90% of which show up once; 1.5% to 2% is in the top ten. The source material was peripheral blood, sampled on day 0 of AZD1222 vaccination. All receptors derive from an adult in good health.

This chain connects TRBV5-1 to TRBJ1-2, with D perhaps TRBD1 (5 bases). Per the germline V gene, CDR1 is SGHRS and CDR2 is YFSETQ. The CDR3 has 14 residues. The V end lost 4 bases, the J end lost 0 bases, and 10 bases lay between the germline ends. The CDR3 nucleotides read TGCGCCAGCAGCACGTTGACAGCTAACTATGGCTACACCTTC. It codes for CASSTLTANYGYTF. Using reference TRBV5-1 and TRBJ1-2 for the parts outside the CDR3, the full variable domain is KAGVTQTPRYLIKTRGQQVTLSCSPISGHRSVSWYQQTPGQGLQFLFEYFSETQRNKGNFPGRFSGRQFSNSRSEMNVSTLELGDSALYLCASSTLTANYGYTFGSGTRLTVV.

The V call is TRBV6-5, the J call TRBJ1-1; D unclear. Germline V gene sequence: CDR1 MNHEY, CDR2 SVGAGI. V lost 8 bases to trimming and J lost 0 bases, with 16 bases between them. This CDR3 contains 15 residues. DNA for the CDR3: TGTGCCAGCGTCCTCGATCCTACCATGAACACTGAAGCTTTCTTT. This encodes CASVLDPTMNTEAFF.

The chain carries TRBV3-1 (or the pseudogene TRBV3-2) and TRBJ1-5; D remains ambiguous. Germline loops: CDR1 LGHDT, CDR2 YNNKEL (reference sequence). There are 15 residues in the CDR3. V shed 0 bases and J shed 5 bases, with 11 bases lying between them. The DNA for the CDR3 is TGTGCCAGCAGCCAAGATCAGAGGGTAGATCAGCCCCAGCATTTT. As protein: CASSQDQRVDQPQHF.

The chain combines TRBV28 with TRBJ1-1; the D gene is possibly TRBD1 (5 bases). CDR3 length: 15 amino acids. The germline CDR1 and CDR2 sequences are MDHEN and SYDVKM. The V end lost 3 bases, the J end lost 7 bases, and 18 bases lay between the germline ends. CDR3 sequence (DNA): TGTGCCAGCAGTTTGGTTTTTCTTGCAGGGAGTGAAGCTTTCTTT. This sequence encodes CASSLVFLAGSEAFF.

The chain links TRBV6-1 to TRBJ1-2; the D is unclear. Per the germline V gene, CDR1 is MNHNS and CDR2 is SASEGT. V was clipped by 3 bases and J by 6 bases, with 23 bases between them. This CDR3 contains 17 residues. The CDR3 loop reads CASSDSILRVIRHGYTF. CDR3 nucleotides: TGTGCCAGCAGTGATTCGATACTTAGAGTCATTAGGCATGGCTACACCTTC.

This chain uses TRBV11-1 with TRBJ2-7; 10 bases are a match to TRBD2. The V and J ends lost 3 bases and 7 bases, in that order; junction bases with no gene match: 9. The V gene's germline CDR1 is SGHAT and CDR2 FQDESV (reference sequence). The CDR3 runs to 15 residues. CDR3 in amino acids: CASSFGGTSVGEQYF. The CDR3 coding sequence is TGTGCCAGCAGCTTTGGCGGGACTAGCGTAGGGGAGCAGTACTTC.

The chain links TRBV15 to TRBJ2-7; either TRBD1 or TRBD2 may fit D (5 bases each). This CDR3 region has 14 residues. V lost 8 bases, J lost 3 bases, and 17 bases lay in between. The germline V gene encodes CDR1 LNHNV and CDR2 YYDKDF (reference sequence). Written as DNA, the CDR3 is TGTGCCACCTCGGCCGGGGCAGGGTTCTACGAGCAGTACTTC. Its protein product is CATSAGAGFYEQYF.

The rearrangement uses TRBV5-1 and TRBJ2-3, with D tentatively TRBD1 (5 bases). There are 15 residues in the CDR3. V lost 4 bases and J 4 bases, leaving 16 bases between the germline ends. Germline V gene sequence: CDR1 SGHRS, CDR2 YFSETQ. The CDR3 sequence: CASSLRALGADTQYF. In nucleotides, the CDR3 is TGCGCCAGCAGCCTACGGGCCTTAGGGGCAGATACGCAGTATTTT.

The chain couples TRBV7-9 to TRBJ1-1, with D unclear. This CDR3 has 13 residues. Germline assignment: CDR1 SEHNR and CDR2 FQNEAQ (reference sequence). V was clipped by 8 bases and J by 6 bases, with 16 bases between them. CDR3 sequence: CASSHRGKAEAFF. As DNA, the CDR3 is TGTGCCAGCTCACACCGGGGTAAAGCTGAAGCTTTCTTT. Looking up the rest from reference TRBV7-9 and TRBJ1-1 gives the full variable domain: DTGVSQNPRHKITKRGQNVTFRCDPISEHNRLYWYRQTLGQGPEFLTYFQNEAQLEKSRLLSDRFSAERPKGSFSTLEIQRTEQGDSAMYLCASSHRGKAEAFFGQGTRLTVV.

The chain's CDR3 is CASSLLGQGEETQYF. CDR3 nucleotide sequence: TGTGCCAGCAGTTTGTTGGGACAGGGGGAAGAGACCCAGTACTTC. The chain has TRBV28 and TRBJ2-5, with 11 nucleotides matching TRBD1. This CDR3 contains 15 residues. Germline V lookup: CDR1 MDHEN, CDR2 SYDVKM. J was trimmed by 3 bases and V by 3 bases; bases with no gene match: 3. Full variable domain (rest looked up from reference TRBV28 and TRBJ2-5): DVKVTQSSRYLVKRTGEKVFLECVQDMDHENMFWYRQDPGLGLRLIYFSYDVKMKEKGDIPEGYSVSREKKERFSLILESASTNQTSMYLCASSLLGQGEETQYFGPGTRLLVL.